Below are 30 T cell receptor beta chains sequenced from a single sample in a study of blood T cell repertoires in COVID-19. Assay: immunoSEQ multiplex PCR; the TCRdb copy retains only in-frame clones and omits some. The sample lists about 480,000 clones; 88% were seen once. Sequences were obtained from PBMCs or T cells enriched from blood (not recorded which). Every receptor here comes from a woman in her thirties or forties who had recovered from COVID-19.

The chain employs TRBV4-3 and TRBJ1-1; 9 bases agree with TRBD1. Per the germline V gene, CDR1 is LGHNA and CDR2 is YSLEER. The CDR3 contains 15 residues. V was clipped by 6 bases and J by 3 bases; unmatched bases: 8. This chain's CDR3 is CASRNRDREDTEAFF. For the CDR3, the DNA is TGCGCCAGCAGAAACCGGGACAGGGAAGACACTGAAGCTTTCTTT.

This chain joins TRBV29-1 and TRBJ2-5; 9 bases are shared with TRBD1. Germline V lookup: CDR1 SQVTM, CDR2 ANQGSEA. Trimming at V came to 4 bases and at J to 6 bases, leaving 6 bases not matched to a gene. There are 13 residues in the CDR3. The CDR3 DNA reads TGCAGCGTTGGACCGGGGACAGGGCAGACCCAGTACTTC. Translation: CSVGPGTGQTQYF.

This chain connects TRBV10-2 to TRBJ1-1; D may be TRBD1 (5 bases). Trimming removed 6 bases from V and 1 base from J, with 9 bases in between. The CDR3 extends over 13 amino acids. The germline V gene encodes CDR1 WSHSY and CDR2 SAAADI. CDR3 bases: TGCGCCAGCAGCTCCAGGGAGAACACTGAAGCTTTCTTT. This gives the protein CASSSRENTEAFF.

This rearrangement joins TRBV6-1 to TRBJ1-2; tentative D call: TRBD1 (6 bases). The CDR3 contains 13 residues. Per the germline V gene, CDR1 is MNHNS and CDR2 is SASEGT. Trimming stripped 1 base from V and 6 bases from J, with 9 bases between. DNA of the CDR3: TGTGCCAGCAGTGAAGGACAGGAAAATGGCTACACCTTC. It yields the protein CASSEGQENGYTF.

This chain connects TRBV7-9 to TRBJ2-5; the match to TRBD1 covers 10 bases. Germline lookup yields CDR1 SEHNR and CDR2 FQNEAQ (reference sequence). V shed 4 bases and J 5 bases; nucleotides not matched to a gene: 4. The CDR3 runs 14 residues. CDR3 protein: CASSWAGQGETQYF. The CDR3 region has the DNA TGTGCCAGCAGCTGGGCGGGACAGGGGGAGACCCAGTACTTC. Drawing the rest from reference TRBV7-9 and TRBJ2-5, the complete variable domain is DTGVSQNPRHKITKRGQNVTFRCDPISEHNRLYWYRQTLGQGPEFLTYFQNEAQLEKSRLLSDRFSAERPKGSFSTLEIQRTEQGDSAMYLCASSWAGQGETQYFGPGTRLLVL.

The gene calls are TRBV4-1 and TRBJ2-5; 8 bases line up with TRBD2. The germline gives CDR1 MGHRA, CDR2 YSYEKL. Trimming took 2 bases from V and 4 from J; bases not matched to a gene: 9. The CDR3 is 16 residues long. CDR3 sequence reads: CASSQHRQGLGETQYF. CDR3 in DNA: TGCGCCAGCAGCCAACATAGGCAGGGACTAGGAGAGACCCAGTACTTC.

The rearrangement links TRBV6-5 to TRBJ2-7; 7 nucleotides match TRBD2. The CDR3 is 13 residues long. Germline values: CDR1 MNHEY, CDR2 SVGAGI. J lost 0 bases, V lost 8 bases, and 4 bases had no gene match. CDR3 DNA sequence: TGTGCCAGCGGGGAGGGCGGCTCCTACGAGCAGTACTTC. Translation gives CASGEGGSYEQYF.

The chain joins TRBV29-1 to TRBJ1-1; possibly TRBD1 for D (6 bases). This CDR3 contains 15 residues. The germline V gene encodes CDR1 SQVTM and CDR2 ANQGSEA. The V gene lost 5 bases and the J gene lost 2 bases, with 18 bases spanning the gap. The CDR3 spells CSVTGKHASNTEAFF. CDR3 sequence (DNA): TGCAGCGTTACAGGGAAACACGCCTCCAACACTGAAGCTTTCTTT.

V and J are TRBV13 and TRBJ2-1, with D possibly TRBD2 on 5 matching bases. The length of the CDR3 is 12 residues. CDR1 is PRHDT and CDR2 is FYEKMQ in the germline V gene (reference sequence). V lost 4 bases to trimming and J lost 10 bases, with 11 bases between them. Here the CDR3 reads CASSSGVLEQFF. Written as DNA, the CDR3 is TGTGCCAGCAGCTCCGGGGTTCTGGAGCAGTTCTTC. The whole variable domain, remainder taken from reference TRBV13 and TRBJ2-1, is AAGVIQSPRHLIKEKRETATLKCYPIPRHDTVYWYQQGPGQDPQFLISFYEKMQSDKGSIPDRFSAQQFSDYHSELNMSSLELGDSALYFCASSSGVLEQFFGPGTRLTVL.

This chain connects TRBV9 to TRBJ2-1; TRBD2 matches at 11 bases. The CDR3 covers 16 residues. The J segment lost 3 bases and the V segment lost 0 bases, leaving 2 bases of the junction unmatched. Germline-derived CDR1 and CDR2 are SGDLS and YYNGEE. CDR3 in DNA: TGTGCCAGCAGCGTAGTGGGGACTAGCGGCTACAATGAGCAGTTCTTC. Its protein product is CASSVVGTSGYNEQFF.

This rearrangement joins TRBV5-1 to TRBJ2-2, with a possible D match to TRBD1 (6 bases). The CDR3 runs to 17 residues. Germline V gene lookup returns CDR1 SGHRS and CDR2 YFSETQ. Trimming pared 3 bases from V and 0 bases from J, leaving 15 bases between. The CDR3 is CASSSRRDRTNTGELFF. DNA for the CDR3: TGCGCCAGCAGCTCCCGCCGAGACAGGACGAACACCGGGGAGCTGTTTTTT.

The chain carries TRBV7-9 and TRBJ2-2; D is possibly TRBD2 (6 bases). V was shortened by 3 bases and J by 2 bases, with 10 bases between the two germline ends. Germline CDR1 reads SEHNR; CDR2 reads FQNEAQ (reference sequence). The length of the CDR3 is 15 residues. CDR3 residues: CASSFIAGNTGELFF. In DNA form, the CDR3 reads TGTGCCAGCAGCTTTATTGCGGGAAACACCGGGGAGCTGTTTTTT.

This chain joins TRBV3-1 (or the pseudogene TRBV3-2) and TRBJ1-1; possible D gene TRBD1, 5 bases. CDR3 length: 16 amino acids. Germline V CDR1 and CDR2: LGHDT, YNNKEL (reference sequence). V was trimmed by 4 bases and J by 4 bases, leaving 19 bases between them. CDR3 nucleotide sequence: TGTGCCAGCAGCCCCGTCTTGGGAGGGGCGGTCACTGAAGCTTTCTTT. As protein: CASSPVLGGAVTEAFF.

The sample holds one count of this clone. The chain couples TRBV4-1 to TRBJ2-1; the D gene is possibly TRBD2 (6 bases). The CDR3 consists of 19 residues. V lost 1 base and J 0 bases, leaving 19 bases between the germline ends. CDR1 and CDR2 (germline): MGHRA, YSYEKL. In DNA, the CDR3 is TGCGCCAGCAGCCAAGGGTCCTTTACTAGCACAAGCTCCTACAATGAGCAGTTCTTC. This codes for CASSQGSFTSTSSYNEQFF.

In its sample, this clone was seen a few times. In nucleotides, the CDR3 is TGTGCCTGCCCGGGACACAGCTCTGGAAACACCATATATTTT. Translated: CACPGHSSGNTIYF. The gene calls are TRBV30 and TRBJ1-3; D may be TRBD1 (6 bases). There are 14 residues in the CDR3. CDR1 GTSNPN and CDR2 SVGIG come from the germline V gene (reference sequence). Deletions cut 6 bases from V and 0 bases from J, with 12 bases between.

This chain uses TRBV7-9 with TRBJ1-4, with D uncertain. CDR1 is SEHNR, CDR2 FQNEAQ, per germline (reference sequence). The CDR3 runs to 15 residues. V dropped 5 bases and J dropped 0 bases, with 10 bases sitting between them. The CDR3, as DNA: TGTGCCAGCAGCCCGCGGACTGCAACTAATGAAAAACTGTTTTTT. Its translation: CASSPRTATNEKLFF.

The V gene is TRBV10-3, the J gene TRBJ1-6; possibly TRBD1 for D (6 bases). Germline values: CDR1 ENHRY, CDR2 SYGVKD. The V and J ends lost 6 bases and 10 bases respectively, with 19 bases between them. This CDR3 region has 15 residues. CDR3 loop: CAIRYRDGLRSPLHF. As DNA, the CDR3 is TGTGCCATCAGATACAGGGATGGTTTAAGATCACCCCTCCACTTT.

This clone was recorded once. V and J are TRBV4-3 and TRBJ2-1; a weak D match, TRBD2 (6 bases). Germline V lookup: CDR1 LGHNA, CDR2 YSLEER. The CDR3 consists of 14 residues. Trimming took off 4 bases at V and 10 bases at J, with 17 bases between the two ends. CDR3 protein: CASSRLDGSGEQFF. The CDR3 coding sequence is TGCGCCAGCAGCCGTCTAGACGGGAGCGGGGAGCAGTTCTTC.

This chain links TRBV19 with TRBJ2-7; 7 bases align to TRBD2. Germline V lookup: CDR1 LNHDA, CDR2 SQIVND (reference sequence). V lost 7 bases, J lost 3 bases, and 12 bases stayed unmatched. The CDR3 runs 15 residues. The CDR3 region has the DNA TGTGCCAGTATGCGGGAGAGTTTGCCTTACTACGAGCAGTACTTC. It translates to CASMRESLPYYEQYF.

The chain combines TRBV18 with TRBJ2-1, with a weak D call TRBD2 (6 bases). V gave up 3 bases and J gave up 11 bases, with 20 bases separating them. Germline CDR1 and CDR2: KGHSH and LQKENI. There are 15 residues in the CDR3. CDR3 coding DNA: TGTGCCAGCTCACCCCGCGCCGGTCTGGGGGGAAAGCAGTTCTTC. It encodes CASSPRAGLGGKQFF.

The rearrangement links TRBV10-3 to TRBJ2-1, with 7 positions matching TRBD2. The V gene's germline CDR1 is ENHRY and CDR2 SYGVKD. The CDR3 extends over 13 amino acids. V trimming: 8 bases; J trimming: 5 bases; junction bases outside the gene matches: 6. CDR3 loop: CAIGLDRHNEQFF. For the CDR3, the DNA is TGTGCCATCGGACTAGACCGTCACAATGAGCAGTTCTTC.

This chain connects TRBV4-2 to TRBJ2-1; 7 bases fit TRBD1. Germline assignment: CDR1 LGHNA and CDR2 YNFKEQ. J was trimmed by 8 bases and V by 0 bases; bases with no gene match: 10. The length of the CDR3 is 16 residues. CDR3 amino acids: CASSQDGPGGSYEQFF. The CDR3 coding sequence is TGTGCCAGCAGCCAAGATGGGCCAGGGGGATCCTATGAGCAGTTCTTC.

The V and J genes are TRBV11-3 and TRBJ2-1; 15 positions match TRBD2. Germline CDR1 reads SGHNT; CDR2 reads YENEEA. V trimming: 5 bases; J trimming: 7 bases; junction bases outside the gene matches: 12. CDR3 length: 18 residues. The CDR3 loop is CASSTKPGLAGGSNEQFF. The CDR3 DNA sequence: TGTGCCAGCAGCACCAAGCCGGGACTAGCGGGAGGCTCTAATGAGCAGTTCTTC. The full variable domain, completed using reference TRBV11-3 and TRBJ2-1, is EAGVVQSPRYKIIEKKQPVAFWCNPISGHNTLYWYLQNLGQGPELLIRYENEEAVDDSQLPKDRFSAERLKGVDSTLKIQPAELGDSAVYLCASSTKPGLAGGSNEQFFGPGTRLTVL.

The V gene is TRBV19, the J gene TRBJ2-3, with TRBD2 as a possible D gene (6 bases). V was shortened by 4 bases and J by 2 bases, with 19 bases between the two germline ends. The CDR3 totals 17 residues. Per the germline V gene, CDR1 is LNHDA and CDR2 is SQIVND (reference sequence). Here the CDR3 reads CASSRWSGRDLTDTQYF. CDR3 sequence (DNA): TGTGCCAGTAGTAGATGGTCGGGGCGGGACCTCACAGATACGCAGTATTTT.

The chain's CDR3 is CASSLQGAGGGYTF. The CDR3 coding sequence is TGTGCCAGCAGCCTACAGGGGGCCGGTGGTGGCTACACCTTC. The chain uses TRBV27 and TRBJ1-2; 9 nucleotides agree with TRBD1. The CDR3 has 14 amino acids. With V trimmed by 6 bases and J by 7 bases, 9 bases remained unmatched. Germline assignment: CDR1 MNHEY and CDR2 SMNVEV (reference sequence).

In DNA form, the CDR3 reads TGTGCCAGCAGCTTAGACTATGGTAGCGGGGTTCAAGAGACCCAGTACTTC. Its protein is CASSLDYGSGVQETQYF. This chain uses TRBV7-6 with TRBJ2-5, with TRBD2 matching 8 bases. The CDR3 is made up of 17 amino acids. CDR1 SGHVS and CDR2 FNYEAQ come from the germline V gene. V lost 1 base to trimming and J lost 2 bases; unmatched junction nucleotides: 9.

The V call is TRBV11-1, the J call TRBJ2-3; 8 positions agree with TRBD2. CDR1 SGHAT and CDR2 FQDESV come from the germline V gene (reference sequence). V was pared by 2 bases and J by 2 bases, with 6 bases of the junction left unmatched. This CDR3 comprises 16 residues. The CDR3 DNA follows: TGTGCCAGCAGCTTATACACTAGCGGAATCACAGATACGCAGTATTTT. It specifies CASSLYTSGITDTQYF.

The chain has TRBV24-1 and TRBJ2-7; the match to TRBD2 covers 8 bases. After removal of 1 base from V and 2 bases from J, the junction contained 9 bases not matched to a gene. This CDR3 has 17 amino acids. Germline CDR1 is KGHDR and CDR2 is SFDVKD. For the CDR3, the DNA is TGTGCCACCAGTGATTTAGACGGGAGGGTGAGAACCTACGAGCAGTACTTC. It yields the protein CATSDLDGRVRTYEQYF.

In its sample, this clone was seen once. CDR3 sequence: CATSIYRGEAFF. The CDR3 DNA reads as TGTGCCACCAGCATCTACAGGGGGGAAGCTTTCTTT. The V and J genes are TRBV15 and TRBJ1-1; 8 bases match TRBD1. CDR3 size: 12 residues. Germline V gene data show CDR1 as LNHNV and CDR2 as YYDKDF (reference sequence). Trimming at V came to 4 bases and at J to 8 bases, leaving 3 bases not matched to a gene. Complete variable domain (other parts from reference TRBV15 and TRBJ1-1): DAMVIQNPRYQVTQFGKPVTLSCSQTLNHNVMYWYQQKSSQAPKLLFHYYDKDFNNEADTPDNFQSRRPNTSFCFLDIRSPGLGDTAMYLCATSIYRGEAFFGQGTRLTVV.

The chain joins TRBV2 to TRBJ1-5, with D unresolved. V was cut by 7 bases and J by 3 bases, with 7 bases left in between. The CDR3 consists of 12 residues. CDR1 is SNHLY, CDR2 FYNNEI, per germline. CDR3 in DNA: TGTGCCAGCAAATCTCCCAATCAGCCCCAGCATTTT. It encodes CASKSPNQPQHF.